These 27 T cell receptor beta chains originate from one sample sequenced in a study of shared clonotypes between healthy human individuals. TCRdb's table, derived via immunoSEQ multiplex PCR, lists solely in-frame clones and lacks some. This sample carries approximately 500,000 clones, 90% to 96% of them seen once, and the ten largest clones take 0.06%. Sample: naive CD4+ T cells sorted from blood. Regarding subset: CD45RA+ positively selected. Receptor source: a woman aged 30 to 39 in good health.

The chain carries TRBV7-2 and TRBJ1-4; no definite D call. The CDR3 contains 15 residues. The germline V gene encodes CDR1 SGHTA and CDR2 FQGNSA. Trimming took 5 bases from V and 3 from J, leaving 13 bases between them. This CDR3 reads CASSLGNAPNEKLFF. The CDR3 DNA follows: TGTGCCAGCAGCCTGGGTAACGCCCCTAATGAAAAACTGTTTTTT.

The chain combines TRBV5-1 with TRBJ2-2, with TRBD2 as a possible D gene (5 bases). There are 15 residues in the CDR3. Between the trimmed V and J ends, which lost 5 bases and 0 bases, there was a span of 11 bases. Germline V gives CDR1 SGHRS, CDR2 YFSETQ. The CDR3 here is CASSLSGSNTGELFF. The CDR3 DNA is TGCGCCAGCAGTTTGTCGGGATCGAACACCGGGGAGCTGTTTTTT.

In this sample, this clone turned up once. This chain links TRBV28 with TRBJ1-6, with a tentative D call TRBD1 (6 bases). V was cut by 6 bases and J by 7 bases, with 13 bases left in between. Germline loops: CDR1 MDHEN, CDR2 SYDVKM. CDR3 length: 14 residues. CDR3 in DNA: TGTGCCAGCAGCGAAAGGGGGGGGAATTCACCCCTCCACTTT. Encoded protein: CASSERGGNSPLHF.

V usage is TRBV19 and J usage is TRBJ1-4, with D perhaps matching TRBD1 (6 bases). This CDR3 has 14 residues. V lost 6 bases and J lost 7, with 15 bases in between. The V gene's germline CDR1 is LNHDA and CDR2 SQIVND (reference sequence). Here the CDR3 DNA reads TGTGCCAGTAGCCAACAGGGACATCGTGAAAAACTGTTTTTT. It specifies CASSQQGHREKLFF.

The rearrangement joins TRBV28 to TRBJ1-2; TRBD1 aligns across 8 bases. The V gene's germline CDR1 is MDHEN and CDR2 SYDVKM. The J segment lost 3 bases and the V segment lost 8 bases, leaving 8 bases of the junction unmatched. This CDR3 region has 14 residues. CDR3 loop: CASEGQGVDYGYTF. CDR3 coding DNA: TGTGCCAGCGAAGGACAGGGTGTCGACTATGGCTACACCTTC.

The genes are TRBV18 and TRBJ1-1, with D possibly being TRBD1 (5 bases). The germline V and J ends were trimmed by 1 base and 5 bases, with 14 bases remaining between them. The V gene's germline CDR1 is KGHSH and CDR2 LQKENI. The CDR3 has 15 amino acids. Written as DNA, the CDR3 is TGTGCCAGCTCACCACTTACGGGGGTGAGAACTGAAGCTTTCTTT. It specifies CASSPLTGVRTEAFF.

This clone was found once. As DNA, the CDR3 is TGTGCCAGTAGTAGGGGGGCACAGGGATCGGAAGCTTTCTTT. It encodes CASSRGAQGSEAFF. The chain links TRBV19 to TRBJ1-1; TRBD1 might be the D (6 bases). Trimming shortened V by 4 bases and J by 8 bases, and 17 bases separated the two germline ends. The CDR3 extends over 14 amino acids. Germline CDR1 reads LNHDA; CDR2 reads SQIVND (reference sequence).

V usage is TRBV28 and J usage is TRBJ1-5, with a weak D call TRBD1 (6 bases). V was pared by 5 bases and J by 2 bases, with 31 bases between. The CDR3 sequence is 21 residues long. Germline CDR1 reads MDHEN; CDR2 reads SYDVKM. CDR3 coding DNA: TGTGCCAGCAGTCCCTCGATCCTGGGACAAGGATTGGCCTGGGGCAATCAGCCCCAGCATTTT. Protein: CASSPSILGQGLAWGNQPQHF.

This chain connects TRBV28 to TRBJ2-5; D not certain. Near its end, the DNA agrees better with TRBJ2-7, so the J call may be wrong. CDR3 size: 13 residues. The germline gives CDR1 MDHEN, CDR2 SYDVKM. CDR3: CASSNGEAYEQYF. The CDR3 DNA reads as TGTGCCAGCAGTAATGGGGAAGCCTACGAGCAGTACTTC.

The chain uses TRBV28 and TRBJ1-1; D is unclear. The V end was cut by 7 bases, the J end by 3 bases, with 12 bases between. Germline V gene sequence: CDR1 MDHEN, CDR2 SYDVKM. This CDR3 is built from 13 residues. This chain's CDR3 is CASTLSGYTEAFF. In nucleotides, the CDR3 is TGTGCCAGCACCCTATCGGGGTACACTGAAGCTTTCTTT.

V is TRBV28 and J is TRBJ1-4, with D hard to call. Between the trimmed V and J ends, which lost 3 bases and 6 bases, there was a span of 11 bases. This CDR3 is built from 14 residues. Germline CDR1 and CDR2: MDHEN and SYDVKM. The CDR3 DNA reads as TGTGCCAGCAGTTTCCTAGGGTCCTATGAAAAACTGTTTTTT. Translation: CASSFLGSYEKLFF.

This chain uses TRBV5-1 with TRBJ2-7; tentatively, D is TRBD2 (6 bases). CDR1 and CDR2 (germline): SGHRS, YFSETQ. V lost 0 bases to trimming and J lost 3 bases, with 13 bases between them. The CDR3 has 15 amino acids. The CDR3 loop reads CASSLVQGGSYEQYF. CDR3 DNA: TGCGCCAGCAGCTTGGTCCAGGGAGGAAGCTACGAGCAGTACTTC.

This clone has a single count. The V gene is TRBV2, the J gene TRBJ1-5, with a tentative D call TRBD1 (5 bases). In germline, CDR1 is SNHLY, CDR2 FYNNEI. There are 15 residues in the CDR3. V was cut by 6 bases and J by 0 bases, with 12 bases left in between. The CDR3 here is CASRLQENSNQPQHF. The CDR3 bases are TGTGCCAGCAGACTACAGGAGAATAGCAATCAGCCCCAGCATTTT.

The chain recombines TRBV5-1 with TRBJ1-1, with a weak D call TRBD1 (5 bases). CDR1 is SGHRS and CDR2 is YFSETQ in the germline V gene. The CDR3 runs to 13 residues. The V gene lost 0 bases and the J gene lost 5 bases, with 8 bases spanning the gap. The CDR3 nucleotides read TGCGCCAGCAGCTTGGCCGGGGCTACTGAAGCTTTCTTT. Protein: CASSLAGATEAFF.

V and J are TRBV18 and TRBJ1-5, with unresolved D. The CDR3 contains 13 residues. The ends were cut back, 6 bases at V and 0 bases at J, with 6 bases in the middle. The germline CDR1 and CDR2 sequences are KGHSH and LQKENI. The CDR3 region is CASSIASNQPQHF. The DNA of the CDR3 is TGTGCCAGCTCCATAGCTAGCAATCAGCCCCAGCATTTT.

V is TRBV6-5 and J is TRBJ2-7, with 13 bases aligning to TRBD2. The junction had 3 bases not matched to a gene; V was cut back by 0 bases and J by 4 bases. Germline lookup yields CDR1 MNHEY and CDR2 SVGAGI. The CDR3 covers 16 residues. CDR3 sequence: CASSYSRTSGRYEQYF. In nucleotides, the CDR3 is TGTGCCAGCAGTTACTCGAGGACTAGCGGGAGATACGAGCAGTACTTC.

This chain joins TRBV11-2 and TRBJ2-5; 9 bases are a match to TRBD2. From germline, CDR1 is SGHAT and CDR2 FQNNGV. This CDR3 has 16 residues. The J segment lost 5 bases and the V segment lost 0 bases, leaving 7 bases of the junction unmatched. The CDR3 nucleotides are TGTGCCAGCAGCTTAGAGCGGCGGGAGGGCCTGGAGACCCAGTACTTC. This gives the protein CASSLERREGLETQYF.

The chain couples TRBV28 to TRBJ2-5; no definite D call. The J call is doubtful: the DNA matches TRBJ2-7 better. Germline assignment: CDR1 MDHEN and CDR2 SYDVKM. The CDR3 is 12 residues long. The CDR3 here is CASARYPYEQYF. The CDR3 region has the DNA TGTGCCAGCGCGAGATACCCCTACGAGCAGTACTTC.

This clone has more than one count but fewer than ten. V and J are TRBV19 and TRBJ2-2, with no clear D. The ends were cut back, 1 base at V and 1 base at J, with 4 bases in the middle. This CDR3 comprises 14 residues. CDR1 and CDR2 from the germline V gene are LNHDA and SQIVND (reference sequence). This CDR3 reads CASSIGGNTGELFF. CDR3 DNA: TGTGCCAGTAGTATAGGGGGGAACACCGGGGAGCTGTTTTTT.

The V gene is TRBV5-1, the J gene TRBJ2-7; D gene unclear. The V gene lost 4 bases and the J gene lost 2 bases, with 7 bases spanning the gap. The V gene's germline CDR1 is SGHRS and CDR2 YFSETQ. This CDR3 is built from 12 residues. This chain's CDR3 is CASSGSPYEQYF. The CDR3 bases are TGCGCCAGCAGCGGCAGTCCCTACGAGCAGTACTTC.

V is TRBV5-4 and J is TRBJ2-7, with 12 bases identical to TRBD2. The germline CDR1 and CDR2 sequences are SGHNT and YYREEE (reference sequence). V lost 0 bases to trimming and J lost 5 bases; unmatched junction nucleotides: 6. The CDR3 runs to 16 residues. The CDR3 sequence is CASSLEGTSGRHEQYF. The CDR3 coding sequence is TGTGCCAGCAGCTTGGAAGGAACTAGCGGGAGGCACGAGCAGTACTTC.

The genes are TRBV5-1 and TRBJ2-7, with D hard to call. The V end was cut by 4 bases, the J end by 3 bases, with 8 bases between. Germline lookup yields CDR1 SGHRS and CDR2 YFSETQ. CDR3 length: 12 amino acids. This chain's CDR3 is CASSPSGYEQYF. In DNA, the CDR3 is TGCGCCAGCAGCCCCTCCGGCTACGAGCAGTACTTC.

The DNA for the CDR3 is TGCGCCAGCTTAACACCAGACAGGGATCCTGCTGGGGAGCTGTTTTTT. Protein product: CASLTPDRDPAGELFF. The J gene is TRBJ2-2, the V gene TRBV23-1; 7 bases are a match to TRBD1. TRBV23-1 is designated an ORF whose function remains uncertain. This CDR3 is built from 16 residues. V lost 8 bases and J lost 8; bases outside the gene matches: 17.

In DNA form, the CDR3 reads TGTGCCAGCAGCGGGGGAGTACGGAGCTCTGGAAACACCATATATTTT. Its protein is CASSGGVRSSGNTIYF. The chain carries TRBV5-8 and TRBJ1-3, with D possibly matching TRBD1 (5 bases). With 4 bases removed from V and 0 bases from J, the gap between germline ends came to 14 bases. The CDR3 runs 16 residues. The germline V gene encodes CDR1 SGHTS and CDR2 YDEGEE.

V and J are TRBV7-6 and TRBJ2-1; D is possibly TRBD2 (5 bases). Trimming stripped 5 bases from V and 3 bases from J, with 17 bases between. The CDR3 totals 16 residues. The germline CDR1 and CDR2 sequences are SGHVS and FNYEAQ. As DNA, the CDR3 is TGTGCCAGCAGCCCTCTGGCGGGTTCGTTCTACAATGAGCAGTTCTTC. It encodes CASSPLAGSFYNEQFF. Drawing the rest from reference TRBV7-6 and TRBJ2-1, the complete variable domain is GAGVSQSPRYKVTKRGQDVALRCDPISGHVSLYWYRQALGQGPEFLTYFNYEAQQDKSGLPNDRFSAERPEGSISTLTIQRTEQRDSAMYRCASSPLAGSFYNEQFFGPGTRLTVL.

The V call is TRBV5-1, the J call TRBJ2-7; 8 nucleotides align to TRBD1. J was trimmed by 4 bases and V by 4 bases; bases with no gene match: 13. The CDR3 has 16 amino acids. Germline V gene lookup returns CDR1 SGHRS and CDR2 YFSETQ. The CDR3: CASSPNSGGASYEQYF. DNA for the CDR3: TGCGCCAGCAGCCCCAATTCAGGGGGCGCTTCATACGAGCAGTACTTC.

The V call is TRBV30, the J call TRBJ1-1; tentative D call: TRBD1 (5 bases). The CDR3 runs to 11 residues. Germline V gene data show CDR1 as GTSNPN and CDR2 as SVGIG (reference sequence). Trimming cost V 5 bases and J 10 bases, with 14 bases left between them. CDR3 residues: CAWEPGSSAFF. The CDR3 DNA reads TGTGCCTGGGAACCAGGGTCGTCAGCTTTCTTT.